This T cell receptor beta chain came from a study of blood T cell repertoires in COVID-19. V was pared by 4 bases and J by 1 base, with 13 bases between. The germline V gene has CDR1 LGHDT and CDR2 YNNKEL (reference sequence). The CDR3 runs to 15 residues. Clones were read by immunoSEQ multiplex PCR, and TCRdb kept only the in-frame ones, dropping some. The sample yields about 330,000 clones, around 80% seen once. The chain uses TRBV3-1 (or the pseudogene TRBV3-2) and TRBJ1-1, with D tentatively TRBD1 (5 bases). The specimen was peripheral blood. The clonotype comes from a woman aged 45 to 65 with acute or convalescent COVID-19. As DNA, the CDR3 is TGTGCCAGCAGCCCTCGGGACGGGGGGAACACTGAAGCTTTCTTT. This translates into CASSPRDGGNTEAFF.